This TCR beta chain was recorded in a study of blood T cell repertoires in COVID-19. Generated by immunoSEQ multiplex PCR, the TCRdb table keeps only in-frame clones and is missing some. Seen here are under 250,000 clones, about 83% observed once, and the top ten hold approximately 5.7%. Germline CDR1 is LGHDT and CDR2 is YNNKEL (reference sequence). V was trimmed by 0 bases and J by 8 bases, leaving 13 bases between them. The CDR3 has 14 amino acids. The sample taken for sequencing was peripheral blood. The clonotype comes from a human donor in a cohort sampled during active COVID-19. The J gene is TRBJ1-2, the V gene TRBV3-1 (or the pseudogene TRBV3-2); tentative D call: TRBD1 (6 bases). CDR3 DNA: TGTGCCAGCAGCCAAGAGCACAGGGAACACGGCTACACCTTC. Translated: CASSQEHREHGYTF.